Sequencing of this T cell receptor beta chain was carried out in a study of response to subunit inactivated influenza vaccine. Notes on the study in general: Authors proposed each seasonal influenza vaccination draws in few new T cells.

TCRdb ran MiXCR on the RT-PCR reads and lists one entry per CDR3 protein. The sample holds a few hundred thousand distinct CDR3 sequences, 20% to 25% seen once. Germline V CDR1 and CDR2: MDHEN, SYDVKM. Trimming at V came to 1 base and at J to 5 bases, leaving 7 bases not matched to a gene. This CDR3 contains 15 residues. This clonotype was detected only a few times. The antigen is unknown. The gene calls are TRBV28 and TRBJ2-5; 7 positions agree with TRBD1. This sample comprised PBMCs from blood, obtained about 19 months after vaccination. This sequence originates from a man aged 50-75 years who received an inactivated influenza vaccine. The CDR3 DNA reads TGTGCCAGCAGTTTATCGTCAGGGGGTGGGGAGACCCAGTACTTC. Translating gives CASSLSSGGGETQYF.